These 19 T cell receptor beta chains were all obtained from the same sample, sequenced in a study of blood T cells in healthy people across ages. A J-beta primer mix and a sample-barcoded 5' primer were used in a second PCR of roughly 6 to 11 cycles. Each CDR3 protein is one row after TCRdb ran MiXCR on the 5' RACE reads. The sample carries around 1.5 million distinct CDR3 sequences, about 31% recorded once. The sequenced sample consisted of blood. These receptors were taken from a woman between 25 and 40 years old in good health.

This rearrangement joins TRBV5-4 to TRBJ2-3; D perhaps matches TRBD2 (6 bases). V dropped 4 bases and J dropped 2 bases, with 14 bases sitting between them. CDR3 length: 15 residues. The germline CDR1 and CDR2 sequences are SGHNT and YYREEE (reference sequence). The CDR3 DNA follows: TGTGCCAGCAGCCCATTGGGACTCTCCACAGATACGCAGTATTTT. Encoded protein: CASSPLGLSTDTQYF.

The chain is built from TRBV20-1 and TRBJ1-1; D gene unclear. Deletions cut 3 bases from V and 4 bases from J, with 15 bases between. The CDR3 spans 14 residues. The germline V gene has CDR1 DFQATT and CDR2 SNEGSKA (reference sequence). Written as DNA, the CDR3 is TGCAGTGCTAGGAACTGGGGAGAGCGCACTGAAGCTTTCTTT. Residues: CSARNWGERTEAFF.

The rearrangement joins TRBV20-1 to TRBJ2-1; TRBD2 might be the D (7 bases). The germline CDR1 and CDR2 sequences are DFQATT and SNEGSKA (reference sequence). The CDR3 runs to 14 residues. The V and J ends lost 3 bases and 8 bases respectively, with 17 bases between them. The CDR3 coding sequence is TGCAGTGCTAGGTACGGGGGGCCTTTCGATGAGCAGTTCTTC. It translates to CSARYGGPFDEQFF.

This clonotype was counted a single time. The chain has TRBV29-1 and TRBJ1-2; 8 nucleotides match TRBD1. With V trimmed by 7 bases and J by 6 bases, 7 bases remained unmatched. The CDR3 covers 12 residues. Germline CDR1 SQVTM, CDR2 ANQGSEA. The CDR3 loop is CSGGQGKNGYTF. The CDR3, as DNA: TGCAGCGGCGGACAGGGAAAAAATGGCTACACCTTC.

The chain couples TRBV2 to TRBJ2-1; 10 bases line up with TRBD1. Germline V gives CDR1 SNHLY, CDR2 FYNNEI. The CDR3 consists of 15 residues. V lost 6 bases, J lost 6 bases, and 8 bases stayed unmatched. The CDR3 protein is CASSLGQGLGNEQFF. The CDR3 nucleotides read TGTGCCAGCAGCTTGGGACAGGGGCTCGGCAATGAGCAGTTCTTC.

The chain couples TRBV20-1 to TRBJ1-2, with 9 bases fitting TRBD1. V trimming: 5 bases; J trimming: 3 bases; junction bases outside the gene matches: 7. From germline, CDR1 is DFQATT and CDR2 SNEGSKA (reference sequence). CDR3 size: 14 residues. The CDR3 DNA reads as TGCAGTGCTGCTCCCGGGACAGGGCACTATGGCTACACCTTC. This encodes CSAAPGTGHYGYTF.

This clonotype was picked up a small number of times. The chain employs TRBV10-3 and TRBJ2-1; D possibly matches TRBD1 or TRBD2 (5 bases each). CDR1 and CDR2 (germline): ENHRY, SYGVKD. V lost 9 bases and J lost 7, with 19 bases in between. This CDR3 comprises 14 residues. CDR3 nucleotide sequence: TGTGCCATTAAAGATCCCGGGACGTCTAATGAGCAGTTCTTC. Translation: CAIKDPGTSNEQFF.

The chain is built from TRBV12-3 or TRBV12-4 and TRBJ2-3, with 8 positions matching TRBD2. V lost 10 bases, J lost 4 bases, and 10 bases stayed unmatched. CDR3 length equals 14 residues. The CDR3 spells CATTGRAGADTQYF. The CDR3 region has the DNA TGTGCCACTACAGGAAGAGCGGGAGCAGATACGCAGTATTTT.

In DNA, the CDR3 is TGTGCCAGCGTGGGGGGGACAGATACGCAGTATTTT. It is translated as CASVGGTDTQYF. V is TRBV6-2 or TRBV6-3 and J is TRBJ2-3; 7 bases are a match to TRBD2. CDR3 length equals 12 residues. Trimming took 8 bases from V and 3 from J; bases not matched to a gene: 2. Germline V lookup: CDR1 MNHEY, CDR2 SVGEGT.

This clonotype was observed a few times. The chain combines TRBV10-1 with TRBJ2-7; perhaps TRBD1 as D (6 bases). The CDR3 spans 12 residues. V shed 8 bases and J shed 4 bases, with 12 bases lying between them. Germline V lookup: CDR1 WNHNN, CDR2 SYGVQD (reference sequence). CDR3 region: CASPGTRYEQYF. CDR3 DNA sequence: TGCGCCAGCCCCGGGACAAGATACGAGCAGTACTTC.

The DNA of the CDR3 is TGTGCCAGCAGTTATGGGCAGGGAAAGGAGACCCAGTACTTC. Its translation is CASSYGQGKETQYF. This chain connects TRBV6-6 to TRBJ2-5, with TRBD1 as a possible D gene (5 bases). The V gene lost 3 bases and the J gene lost 5 bases, with 13 bases spanning the gap. The CDR3 has 14 amino acids. CDR1 and CDR2 (germline): MNHNY, SVGAGI (reference sequence).

This clonotype has only a few counts. The rearrangement uses TRBV18 and TRBJ2-1; 9 nucleotides agree with TRBD2. CDR3 size: 13 residues. Per the germline V gene, CDR1 is KGHSH and CDR2 is LQKENI. The trim removed 6 bases at V and 13 bases at J, leaving 10 bases unmatched. CDR3 nucleotides: TGTGCCAGCTCTCTAGAGCGGGGGGACCTCCAGTTCTTC. Translating gives CASSLERGDLQFF.

This chain connects TRBV20-1 to TRBJ2-1; 7 positions agree with TRBD2. CDR3 length equals 19 residues. The V gene end was trimmed by 6 bases and the J gene end by 2 bases; junction bases not matched to a gene: 22. From germline, CDR1 is DFQATT and CDR2 SNEGSKA (reference sequence). The CDR3 coding sequence is TGCAGTGCCCTTACCGGGAGCGGGACTTCCCTTCGAGCCTACAATGAGCAGTTCTTC. It codes for CSALTGSGTSLRAYNEQFF.

This clonotype was seen a handful of times. J is TRBJ1-2 and V is TRBV25-1, with D unclear. V was trimmed by 5 bases and J by 6 bases, leaving 16 bases between them. Germline CDR1 MGHDK, CDR2 SYGVNS. This CDR3 spans 14 amino acids. The CDR3 sequence: CASSFSFQDDGYTF. In DNA, the CDR3 is TGTGCCAGCAGTTTCTCCTTCCAGGACGATGGCTACACCTTC.

This clonotype came up a few times. The chain is built from TRBV15 and TRBJ2-5; the D is unclear. V was cut by 0 bases and J by 7 bases, with 12 bases left in between. Germline values: CDR1 LNHNV, CDR2 YYDKDF (reference sequence). The CDR3 has 14 residues. The CDR3 sequence is CATSRDDPDRTQYF. CDR3 coding DNA: TGTGCCACCAGCAGAGATGACCCCGACCGGACCCAGTACTTC.

This sequence joins TRBV18 and TRBJ1-2; D gene unclear. V lost 2 bases, J lost 0 bases, and 10 bases lay in between. Germline lookup yields CDR1 KGHSH and CDR2 LQKENI. CDR3 length: 15 amino acids. CDR3 amino acids: CASSPNGFTNYGYTF. Here the CDR3 DNA reads TGTGCCAGCTCACCAAACGGATTCACTAACTATGGCTACACCTTC.

This clonotype appeared a few times. The rearrangement joins TRBV7-2 to TRBJ2-3; no firm D call. Trimming stripped 1 base from V and 4 bases from J, with 6 bases between. Germline CDR1 is SGHTA and CDR2 is FQGNSA. The CDR3 length is 13 residues. CDR3 bases: TGTGCCAGCAGCTTAGTCCCCCCAGATACGCAGTATTTT. Protein product: CASSLVPPDTQYF.

On this clonotype: A much larger clone is a single base away; this may be a read error. V gene TRBV29-1 combines with J gene TRBJ2-1; the D gene is possibly TRBD1 (5 bases). The CDR3 extends over 13 amino acids. Germline-derived CDR1 and CDR2 are SQVTM and ANQGSEA. V lost 8 bases, J lost 7 bases, and 18 bases lay in between. The CDR3 DNA follows: TGCAGCTGTGACGGGCAGGGTGGGAATGAGCAGTTCTTC. It codes for CSCDGQGGNEQFF.

This clonotype has more than one count but fewer than ten. The chain employs TRBV5-5 and TRBJ2-1; D possibly uses TRBD1 or TRBD2 (6 bases each). The V and J ends lost 4 bases and 9 bases respectively, with 20 bases between them. The length of the CDR3 is 15 residues. CDR1 and CDR2 from the germline V gene are SGHKS and YYEKEE (reference sequence). In DNA form, the CDR3 reads TGTGCCAGCAGCAAGCTTTTGGGGGGCGGGCCTGAGCAGTTCTTC. Its protein is CASSKLLGGGPEQFF.